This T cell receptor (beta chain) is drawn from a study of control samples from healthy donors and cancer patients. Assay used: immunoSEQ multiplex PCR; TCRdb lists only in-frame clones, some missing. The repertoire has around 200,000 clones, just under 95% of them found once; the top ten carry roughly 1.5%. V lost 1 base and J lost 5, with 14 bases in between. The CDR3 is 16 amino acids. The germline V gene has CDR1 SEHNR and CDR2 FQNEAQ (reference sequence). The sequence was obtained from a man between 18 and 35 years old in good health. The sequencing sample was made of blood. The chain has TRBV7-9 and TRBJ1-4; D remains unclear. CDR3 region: CASSLGLPDWNEKLFF. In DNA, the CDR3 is TGTGCCAGCAGCTTAGGGCTCCCGGACTGGAATGAAAAACTGTTTTTT.